One and the same sample provided the 22 T cell receptor beta chains below, sequenced in a study of blood T cell repertoires in COVID-19. Clones were read by immunoSEQ multiplex PCR, and TCRdb kept only the in-frame ones, dropping some. The sample has around 39,000 clones; more than 80% are singletons. Sequencing was carried out using peripheral blood. The receptors were gathered from a man in his fifties or sixties with active COVID-19.

The genes are TRBV6-5 and TRBJ2-4; a possible D gene is TRBD1 (5 bases). V was shortened by 0 bases and J by 8 bases, with 14 bases between the two germline ends. Germline CDR1 and CDR2: MNHEY and SVGAGI. This CDR3 comprises 15 residues. CDR3 residues: CASSYSGRRADIQYF. The CDR3 DNA is TGTGCCAGCAGTTACTCAGGGCGCAGGGCTGACATTCAGTACTTC.

This rearrangement joins TRBV6-4 to TRBJ2-2, with 7 nucleotides matching TRBD2. The V gene end was trimmed by 6 bases and the J gene end by 6 bases; junction bases not matched to a gene: 16. The CDR3 contains 17 residues. Per the germline V gene, CDR1 is MRHNA and CDR2 is SNTAGT. Here the CDR3 DNA reads TGTGCCAGCAGCATTAACCCAGCGGGAAGGATCGCCGGGGAGCTGTTTTTT. Protein product: CASSINPAGRIAGELFF.

This rearrangement joins TRBV28 to TRBJ2-2, with TRBD1 matching 10 bases. J lost 3 bases, V lost 5 bases, and 12 bases had no gene match. Germline CDR1 is MDHEN and CDR2 is SYDVKM. The CDR3 is 18 amino acids. The CDR3, as DNA: TGTGCCAGCAGTCCCTCAGCGGGGACAGGGGTACACACCGGGGAGCTGTTTTTT. Translated: CASSPSAGTGVHTGELFF.

The rearrangement joins TRBV7-3 to TRBJ2-3; unclear D gene. CDR3 length equals 12 residues. CDR1 is SGHTA and CDR2 is FQGTGA in the germline V gene. The germline V and J ends were trimmed by 4 bases and 3 bases, with 5 bases remaining between them. The CDR3: CASSSTTDTQYF. The CDR3 DNA sequence: TGTGCCAGCAGCTCGACAACAGATACGCAGTATTTT.

The chain joins TRBV5-5 to TRBJ1-2; D gene ambiguous. Germline CDR1 SGHKS, CDR2 YYEKEE (reference sequence). This CDR3 region has 13 residues. Trimming took off 1 base at V and 3 bases at J, with 7 bases between the two ends. The CDR3 reads CASSLSTDYGYTF. CDR3 DNA: TGTGCCAGCAGCTTGAGTACGGACTATGGCTACACCTTC.

V is TRBV6-4 and J is TRBJ2-2, with D possibly being TRBD2 (5 bases). The germline gives CDR1 MRHNA, CDR2 SNTAGT. There are 14 residues in the CDR3. The V end lost 7 bases, the J end lost 4 bases, and 13 bases lay between the germline ends. CDR3 nucleotide sequence: TGTGCCAGCATGCCCGGGAACAGCACCGGGGAGCTGTTTTTT. Protein product: CASMPGNSTGELFF.

This chain links TRBV7-9 with TRBJ2-6; unclear D gene. The germline V gene encodes CDR1 SEHNR and CDR2 FQNEAQ (reference sequence). Trimming took 2 bases from V and 2 from J, leaving 10 bases between them. CDR3 length: 16 amino acids. The CDR3 is CASSLSNFPGANVLTF. The CDR3 DNA follows: TGTGCCAGCAGCTTATCAAATTTTCCTGGGGCCAACGTCCTGACTTTC.

The chain combines TRBV13 with TRBJ2-7; TRBD1 is a possible D gene (5 bases). Germline lookup yields CDR1 PRHDT and CDR2 FYEKMQ (reference sequence). This CDR3 is 13 amino acids long. Trimming left V 5 bases short and J 3 bases short, with 11 bases between. The CDR3 is CASSPTDSYEQYF. The DNA of the CDR3 is TGTGCCAGCAGCCCGACCGACAGCTACGAGCAGTACTTC. The variable domain in full, with the rest retrieved from reference TRBV13 and TRBJ2-7, is AAGVIQSPRHLIKEKRETATLKCYPIPRHDTVYWYQQGPGQDPQFLISFYEKMQSDKGSIPDRFSAQQFSDYHSELNMSSLELGDSALYFCASSPTDSYEQYFGPGTRLTVT.

The chain combines TRBV29-1 with TRBJ2-5; D ambiguous. Germline CDR1 is SQVTM and CDR2 is ANQGSEA. Trimming left V 3 bases short and J 5 bases short, with 7 bases between. The CDR3 runs to 11 residues. The DNA for the CDR3 is TGCAGCGTTGATCGACTGGAGACCCAGTACTTC. It codes for CSVDRLETQYF.

This clone was seen a single time. The chain employs TRBV19 and TRBJ1-5; TRBD1 aligns across 7 bases. V lost 9 bases and J lost 2; bases outside the gene matches: 16. Germline lookup yields CDR1 LNHDA and CDR2 SQIVND (reference sequence). This CDR3 is built from 17 residues. The CDR3 sequence is CASFPTGAASGNQPQHF. The CDR3 bases are TGTGCCAGCTTCCCTACAGGGGCCGCATCTGGCAATCAGCCCCAGCATTTT. The full variable domain, completed using reference TRBV19 and TRBJ1-5, is DGGITQSPKYLFRKEGQNVTLSCEQNLNHDAMYWYRQDPGQGLRLIYYSQIVNDFQKGDIAEGYSVSREKKESFPLTVTSAQKNPTAFYLCASFPTGAASGNQPQHFGDGTRLSIL.

The chain uses TRBV4-3 and TRBJ2-7; a weak D match, TRBD1 (5 bases). The germline V gene encodes CDR1 LGHNA and CDR2 YSLEER. V was shortened by 4 bases and J by 0 bases, with 10 bases between the two germline ends. The CDR3 contains 14 residues. CDR3 nucleotide sequence: TGCGCCAGCAGCCCCAGGGTGGGCTCCTACGAGCAGTACTTC. Its translation: CASSPRVGSYEQYF.

The chain recombines TRBV9 with TRBJ1-2; weak D call: TRBD1 (5 bases). Germline CDR1 and CDR2: SGDLS and YYNGEE. The CDR3 consists of 14 residues. With 2 bases removed from V and 7 bases from J, the gap between germline ends came to 15 bases. DNA for the CDR3: TGTGCCAGCAGCGTTGATGGGAGGGGCACTGGCTACACCTTC. As protein: CASSVDGRGTGYTF.

In nucleotides, the CDR3 is TGTGCCACCAGCACGACTAGCGGGAGATTGTTCTTC. Its protein product is CATSTTSGRLFF. The chain combines TRBV15 with TRBJ2-1, with 12 bases lining up with TRBD2. Unmatched junction bases numbered 4, after V lost 4 bases and J lost 15 bases. CDR3 length: 12 residues. Germline CDR1 is LNHNV and CDR2 is YYDKDF (reference sequence).

V and J are TRBV7-2 and TRBJ2-2; weak D call: TRBD2 (6 bases). CDR1 SGHTA and CDR2 FQGNSA come from the germline V gene. This CDR3 is 14 amino acids long. Trimming cost V 4 bases and J 0 bases, with 6 bases left between them. The CDR3 loop is CASSSGANTGELFF. DNA of the CDR3: TGTGCCAGCAGCTCGGGGGCGAACACCGGGGAGCTGTTTTTT.

V and J are TRBV11-2 and TRBJ2-2, with 7 bases fitting TRBD2. The V gene end was trimmed by 4 bases and the J gene end by 7 bases; junction bases not matched to a gene: 6. Germline assignment: CDR1 SGHAT and CDR2 FQNNGV. This CDR3 has 14 amino acids. The CDR3 reads CASSSRSSGGELFF. CDR3 DNA sequence: TGTGCCAGCAGCTCCCGATCTAGCGGCGGGGAGCTGTTTTTT.

The chain is built from TRBV9 and TRBJ2-1; perhaps TRBD1 as D (5 bases). CDR1 SGDLS and CDR2 YYNGEE come from the germline V gene. The CDR3 consists of 13 residues. Trimming took 5 bases from V and 0 from J, leaving 6 bases between them. For the CDR3, the DNA is TGTGCCAGCAGTGACAGCTCCTACAATGAGCAGTTCTTC. As protein: CASSDSSYNEQFF. Combining the CDR3 with reference TRBV9 and TRBJ2-1 gives the whole variable domain DSGVTQTPKHLITATGQRVTLRCSPRSGDLSVYWYQQSLDQGLQFLIQYYNGEERAKGNILERFSAQQFPDLHSELNLSSLELGDSALYFCASSDSSYNEQFFGPGTRLTVL.

The chain joins TRBV7-8 to TRBJ2-7, with a tentative D call TRBD1 (6 bases). V was cut by 2 bases and J by 3 bases, with 11 bases left in between. Per germline, CDR1 SGHVS and CDR2 FQNEAQ. The CDR3 loop spans 14 amino acids. In nucleotides, the CDR3 is TGTGCCAGCAGCTTACAAACAGGGCGCTACGAGCAGTACTTC. This translates into CASSLQTGRYEQYF. Together with reference TRBV7-8 and TRBJ2-7, the CDR3 gives the full variable domain: GAGVSQSPRYKVAKRGQDVALRCDPISGHVSLFWYQQALGQGPEFLTYFQNEAQLDKSGLPSDRFFAERPEGSVSTLKIQRTQQEDSAVYLCASSLQTGRYEQYFGPGTRLTVT.

The chain recombines TRBV7-2 with TRBJ2-7; 10 bases map to TRBD2. CDR3 length: 16 amino acids. The germline CDR1 and CDR2 sequences are SGHTA and FQGNSA. The trim removed 5 bases at V and 0 bases at J, leaving 7 bases unmatched. The CDR3 loop is CASSASTSGASYEQYF. The CDR3 DNA sequence: TGTGCCAGCAGCGCCTCTACTAGCGGGGCCTCCTACGAGCAGTACTTC.

This clone showed up just a few times. The V and J genes are TRBV28 and TRBJ2-5; a possible D gene is TRBD1 (6 bases). Germline V lookup: CDR1 MDHEN, CDR2 SYDVKM. CDR3 length: 15 amino acids. Trimming stripped 5 bases from V and 3 bases from J, with 16 bases between. Here the CDR3 reads CASSRPGTSEETQYF. The DNA for the CDR3 is TGTGCCAGCAGTCGCCCCGGGACATCGGAAGAGACCCAGTACTTC.

This CDR3 reads CASSLLGGVGDTQYF. DNA of the CDR3: TGTGCCAGCAGCCTTCTTGGTGGAGTCGGAGATACGCAGTATTTT. V gene TRBV6-4 combines with J gene TRBJ2-3; D is unresolved. The CDR3 consists of 15 residues. V was cut by 6 bases and J by 5 bases, with 18 bases left in between. Germline loops: CDR1 MRHNA, CDR2 SNTAGT.

This clone has a single count. This sequence joins TRBV10-3 and TRBJ2-3; 8 bases are shared with TRBD2. Germline V gene lookup returns CDR1 ENHRY and CDR2 SYGVKD. The J segment lost 3 bases and the V segment lost 1 base, leaving 12 bases of the junction unmatched. This CDR3 spans 18 amino acids. This CDR3 reads CAISEFKVVSGSTDTQYF. The CDR3 nucleotides are TGTGCCATCAGTGAGTTCAAGGTGGTGAGCGGGAGTACAGATACGCAGTATTTT.

CDR3 in DNA: TGTGCCAGCACCCAACAATACAATGAGCAGTTCTTC. This encodes CASTQQYNEQFF. The chain employs TRBV12-3 or TRBV12-4 and TRBJ2-1; D unresolved. V gave up 7 bases and J gave up 4 bases, with 8 bases separating them. CDR3 length: 12 amino acids.